The 10 T cell receptor beta chains reported below all come from one sample, sequenced in a study of T-cell memory formation after mild COVID-19. One entry per CDR3 protein, called by TCRdb with MiXCR from the 5' RACE reads. The data hold 350,000 to 500,000 distinct CDR3 sequences, with 18% observed a single time. Specimen: PBMCs or a T cell subset sorted from them (not recorded which). The source of these receptors is a man between 18 and 35 years old who had mild COVID-19 (a few samples of this study predate the infection). Cell type and time point are not known.

This clonotype has more than one count but fewer than ten. This chain links TRBV19 with TRBJ1-5; 9 positions agree with TRBD1. The CDR3 length is 14 residues. Germline V gene lookup returns CDR1 LNHDA and CDR2 SQIVND (reference sequence). Germline trimming cut 10 bases from V and 5 bases from J; bases unmatched to any gene: 9. In nucleotides, the CDR3 is TGTGCCACCTCGGACAGGGGTGCGTATCAGCCCCAGCATTTT. Translating gives CATSDRGAYQPQHF.

CDR3 loop: CASSQSPDGTYEQYF. The CDR3 DNA reads as TGCGCCAGCAGCCAATCGCCCGACGGAACCTACGAGCAGTACTTC. The chain joins TRBV4-3 to TRBJ2-7, with unresolved D. V was pared by 2 bases and J by 2 bases, with 13 bases between. The germline CDR1 and CDR2 sequences are LGHNA and YSLEER. The CDR3 is 15 amino acids.

This clonotype was seen a handful of times. The CDR3 sequence is CSARALATSGGYEQFF. The CDR3 bases are TGCAGTGCTAGAGCCTTAGCCACTAGCGGGGGGTATGAGCAGTTCTTC. The chain is built from TRBV20-1 and TRBJ2-1; TRBD2 agrees at 12 bases. Germline loops: CDR1 DFQATT, CDR2 SNEGSKA (reference sequence). Trimming removed 1 base from V and 8 bases from J; junction bases left unmatched: 9. The CDR3 has 16 amino acids.

This sequence joins TRBV7-3 and TRBJ2-2; maybe TRBD2 (7 bases). CDR1 is SGHTA, CDR2 FQGTGA, per germline. There are 16 residues in the CDR3. V was trimmed by 4 bases and J by 8 bases, leaving 20 bases between them. CDR3 nucleotide sequence: TGTGCCAGCAGCTCCAGGCGGGGGCCCTCTATTGGGGAGCTGTTTTTT. Protein: CASSSRRGPSIGELFF.

The V gene is TRBV7-9, the J gene TRBJ2-5; no clear D. The V end was cut by 5 bases, the J end by 9 bases, with 10 bases between. The CDR3 has 11 residues. Germline V gives CDR1 SEHNR, CDR2 FQNEAQ (reference sequence). CDR3 nucleotide sequence: TGTGCCAGCAGCCTGAATCGAGCCCAGTACTTC. Its translation: CASSLNRAQYF.

This clonotype came up a few times. The chain combines TRBV4-1 with TRBJ1-5, with a possible D match to TRBD1 (5 bases). With 2 bases removed from V and 4 bases from J, the gap between germline ends came to 9 bases. This CDR3 is built from 14 residues. Germline V gene lookup returns CDR1 MGHRA and CDR2 YSYEKL. CDR3 in DNA: TGCGCCAGCAGCCAAATGGGGCTTAATCAGCCCCAGCATTTT. It translates to CASSQMGLNQPQHF.

The chain uses TRBV6-5 and TRBJ1-2; D is unclear. The CDR3 contains 14 residues. Germline V CDR1 and CDR2: MNHEY, SVGAGI. The V end was cut by 6 bases, the J end by 4 bases, with 15 bases between. CDR3 amino acids: CASRRNVGAYGYTF. The DNA of the CDR3 is TGTGCCAGCAGGAGGAACGTCGGCGCCTATGGCTACACCTTC.

This clonotype turned up a few times. CDR3 sequence reads: CASSFFGTGTEAFF. CDR3 nucleotide sequence: TGTGCCAGCAGCTTCTTCGGGACAGGCACTGAAGCTTTCTTT. V and J are TRBV7-2 and TRBJ1-1; TRBD1 matches at 8 bases. With 3 bases clipped from V and 4 bases from J, the junction kept 4 bases outside the gene matches. Germline assignment: CDR1 SGHTA and CDR2 FQGNSA. CDR3 length: 14 amino acids.

This clonotype has just a few counts. This sequence joins TRBV7-9 and TRBJ1-4, with D maybe TRBD1 (5 bases). Germline V lookup: CDR1 SEHNR, CDR2 FQNEAQ (reference sequence). The length of the CDR3 is 16 residues. With 4 bases removed from V and 6 bases from J, the gap between germline ends came to 18 bases. CDR3 coding DNA: TGTGCCAGCAGCTCAGGGCCCGAACAACTATATGAAAAACTGTTTTTT. Its translation: CASSSGPEQLYEKLFF.

In this sample, this clonotype turned up a few times. The V call is TRBV5-6, the J call TRBJ2-7, with 8 nucleotides matching TRBD1. V lost 0 bases to trimming and J lost 7 bases; unmatched junction nucleotides: 3. CDR1 SGHDT and CDR2 YYEEEE come from the germline V gene. The CDR3 totals 13 residues. As DNA, the CDR3 is TGTGCCAGCAGCTTGGGGAGGACAGGGGAGCAGTACGTC. Its protein product is CASSLGRTGEQYV.